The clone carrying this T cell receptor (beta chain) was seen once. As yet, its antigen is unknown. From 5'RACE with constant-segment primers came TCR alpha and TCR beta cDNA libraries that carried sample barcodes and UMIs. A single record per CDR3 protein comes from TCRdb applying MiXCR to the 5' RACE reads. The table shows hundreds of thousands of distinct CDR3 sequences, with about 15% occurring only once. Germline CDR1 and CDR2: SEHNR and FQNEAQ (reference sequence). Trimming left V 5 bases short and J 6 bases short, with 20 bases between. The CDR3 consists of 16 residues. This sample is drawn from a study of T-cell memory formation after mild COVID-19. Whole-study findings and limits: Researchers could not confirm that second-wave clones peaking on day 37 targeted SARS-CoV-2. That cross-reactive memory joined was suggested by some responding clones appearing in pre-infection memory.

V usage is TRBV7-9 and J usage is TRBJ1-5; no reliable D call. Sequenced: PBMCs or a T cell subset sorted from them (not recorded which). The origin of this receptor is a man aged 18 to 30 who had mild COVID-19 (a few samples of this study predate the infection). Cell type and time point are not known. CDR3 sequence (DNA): TGTGCCAGCAGCAACGAATTGGCCGACAAGTCTCAGCCCCAGCATTTT. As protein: CASSNELADKSQPQHF.